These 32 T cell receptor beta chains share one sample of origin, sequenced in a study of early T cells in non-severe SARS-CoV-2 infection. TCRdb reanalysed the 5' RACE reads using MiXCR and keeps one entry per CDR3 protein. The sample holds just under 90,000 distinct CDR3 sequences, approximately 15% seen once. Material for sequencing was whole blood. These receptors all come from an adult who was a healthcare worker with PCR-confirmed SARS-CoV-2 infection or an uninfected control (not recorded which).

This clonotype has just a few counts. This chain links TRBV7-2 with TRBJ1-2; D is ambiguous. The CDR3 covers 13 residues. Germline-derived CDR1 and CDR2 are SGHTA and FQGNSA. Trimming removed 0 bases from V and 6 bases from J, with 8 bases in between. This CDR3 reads CASSLARSHGYTF. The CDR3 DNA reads TGTGCCAGCAGCTTAGCGCGCTCGCATGGCTACACCTTC.

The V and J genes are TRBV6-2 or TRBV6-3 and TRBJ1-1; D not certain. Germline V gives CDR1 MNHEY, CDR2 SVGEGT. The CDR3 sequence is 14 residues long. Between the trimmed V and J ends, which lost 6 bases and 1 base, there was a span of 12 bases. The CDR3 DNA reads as TGTGCCAGCAGCCGCGGACCTACGAACACTGAAGCTTTCTTT. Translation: CASSRGPTNTEAFF.

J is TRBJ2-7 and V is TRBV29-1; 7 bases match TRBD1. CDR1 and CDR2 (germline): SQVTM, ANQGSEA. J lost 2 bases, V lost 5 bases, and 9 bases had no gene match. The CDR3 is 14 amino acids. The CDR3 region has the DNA TGCAGCGTTTCGACAGGGTTGGGTCCCTACGAGCAGTACTTC. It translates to CSVSTGLGPYEQYF.

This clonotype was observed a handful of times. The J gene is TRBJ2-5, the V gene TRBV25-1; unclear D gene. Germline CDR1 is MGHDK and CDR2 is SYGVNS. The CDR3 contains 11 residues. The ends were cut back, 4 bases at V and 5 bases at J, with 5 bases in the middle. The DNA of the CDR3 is TGTGCCAGCAGTGGTTGGGAGACCCAGTACTTC. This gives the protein CASSGWETQYF.

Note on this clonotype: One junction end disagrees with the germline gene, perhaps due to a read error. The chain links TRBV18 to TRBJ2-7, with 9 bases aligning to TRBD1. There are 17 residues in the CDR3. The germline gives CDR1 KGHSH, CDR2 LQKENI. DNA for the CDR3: TGTGCCAGCTCACCAAGGACAGGGGCCGCCCCCTCCTACGAGCTGTACTTC. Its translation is CASSPRTGAAPSYELYF.

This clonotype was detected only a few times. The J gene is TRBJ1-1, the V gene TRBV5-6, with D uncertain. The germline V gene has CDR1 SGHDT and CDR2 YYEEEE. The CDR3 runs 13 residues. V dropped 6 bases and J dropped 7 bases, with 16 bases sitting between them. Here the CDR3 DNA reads TGTGCCAGCATCCCTTGGGGTGCGGGTGAAGCTTTCTTT. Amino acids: CASIPWGAGEAFF.

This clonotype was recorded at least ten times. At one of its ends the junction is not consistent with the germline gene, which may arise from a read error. This chain's CDR3 is CSVRETSGNVVNF. The DNA of the CDR3 is TGCAGCGTTCGTGAGACTAGCGGGAATGTGGTCAACTTC. V usage is TRBV29-1 and J usage is TRBJ2-4; 11 bases fit TRBD2. The germline CDR1 and CDR2 sequences are SQVTM and ANQGSEA. This CDR3 is 13 amino acids long.

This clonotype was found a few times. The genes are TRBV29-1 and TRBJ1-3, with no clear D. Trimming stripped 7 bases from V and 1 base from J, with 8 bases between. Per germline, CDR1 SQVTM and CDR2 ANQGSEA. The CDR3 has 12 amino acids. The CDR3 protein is CSAVVSGNTIYF. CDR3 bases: TGCAGCGCAGTGGTATCTGGAAACACCATATATTTT.

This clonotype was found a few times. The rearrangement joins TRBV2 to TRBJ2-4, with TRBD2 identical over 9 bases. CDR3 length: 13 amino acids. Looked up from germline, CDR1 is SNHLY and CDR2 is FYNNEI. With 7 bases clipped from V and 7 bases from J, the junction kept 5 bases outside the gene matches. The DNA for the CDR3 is TGTGCCAGCATGTGGACTAGCGCTAACATTCAGTACTTC. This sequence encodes CASMWTSANIQYF.

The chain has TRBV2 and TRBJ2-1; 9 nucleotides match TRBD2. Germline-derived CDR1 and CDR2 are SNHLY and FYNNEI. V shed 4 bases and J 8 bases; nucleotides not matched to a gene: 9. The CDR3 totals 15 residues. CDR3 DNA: TGTGCCAGCAGTGGTGAGGCGGGAGGGCTGGATGAGCAGTTCTTC. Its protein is CASSGEAGGLDEQFF.

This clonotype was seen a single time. The CDR3 DNA sequence: TGCAGTGCCCCCAATCGGGAGGTATACACCGGGGAGCTGTTTTTT. Protein sequence: CSAPNREVYTGELFF. The chain couples TRBV20-1 to TRBJ2-2, with 7 bases fitting TRBD2. V shed 6 bases and J 3 bases; nucleotides not matched to a gene: 10. Germline loops: CDR1 DFQATT, CDR2 SNEGSKA (reference sequence). CDR3 length: 15 residues.

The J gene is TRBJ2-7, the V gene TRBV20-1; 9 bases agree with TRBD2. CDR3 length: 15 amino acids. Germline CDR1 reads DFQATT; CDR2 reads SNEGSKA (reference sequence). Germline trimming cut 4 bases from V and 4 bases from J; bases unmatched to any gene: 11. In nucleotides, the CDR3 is TGCAGTGCTAATAGCGGGAGCGTATTGAGGTACGAGCAGTACTTC. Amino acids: CSANSGSVLRYEQYF.

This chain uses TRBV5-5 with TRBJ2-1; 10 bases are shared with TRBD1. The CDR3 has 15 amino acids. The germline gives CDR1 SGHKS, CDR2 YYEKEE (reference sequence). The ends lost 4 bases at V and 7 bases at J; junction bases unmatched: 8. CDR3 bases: TGTGCCAGCAGCCCCTGGACAGGGGGGGGGAATGAGCAGTTCTTC. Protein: CASSPWTGGGNEQFF.

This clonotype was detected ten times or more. CDR3 sequence reads: CASSSDGVGSYEQYF. The DNA of the CDR3 is TGTGCCAGCAGTTCCGATGGGGTTGGGTCCTACGAGCAGTACTTC. The chain recombines TRBV9 with TRBJ2-7; D ambiguous. CDR3 size: 15 residues. V was clipped by 5 bases and J by 1 base, with 16 bases between them. Germline V lookup: CDR1 SGDLS, CDR2 YYNGEE.

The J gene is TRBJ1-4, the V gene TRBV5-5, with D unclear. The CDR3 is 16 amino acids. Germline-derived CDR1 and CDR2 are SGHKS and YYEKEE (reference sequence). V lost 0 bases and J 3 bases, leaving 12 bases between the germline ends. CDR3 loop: CASSLARLVANEKLFF. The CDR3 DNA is TGTGCCAGCAGCTTGGCTCGACTGGTGGCTAATGAAAAACTGTTTTTT.

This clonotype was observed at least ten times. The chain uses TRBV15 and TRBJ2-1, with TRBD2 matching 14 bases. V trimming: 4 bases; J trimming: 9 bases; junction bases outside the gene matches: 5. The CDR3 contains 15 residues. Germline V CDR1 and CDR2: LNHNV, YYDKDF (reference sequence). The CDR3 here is CATSIGLAGGREQFF. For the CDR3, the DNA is TGTGCCACCAGCATAGGACTAGCGGGGGGACGTGAGCAGTTCTTC.

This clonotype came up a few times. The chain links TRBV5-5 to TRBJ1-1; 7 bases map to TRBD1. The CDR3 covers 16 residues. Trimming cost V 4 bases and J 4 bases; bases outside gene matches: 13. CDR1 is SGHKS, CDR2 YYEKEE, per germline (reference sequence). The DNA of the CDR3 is TGTGCCAGCAGCCCGGCCTGGGCAGGGGGATTCACTGAAGCTTTCTTT. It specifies CASSPAWAGGFTEAFF. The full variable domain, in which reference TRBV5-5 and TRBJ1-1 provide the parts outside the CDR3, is DAGVTQSPTHLIKTRGQQVTLRCSPISGHKSVSWYQQVLGQGPQFIFQYYEKEERGRGNFPDRFSARQFPNYSSELNVNALLLGDSALYLCASSPAWAGGFTEAFFGQGTRLTVV.

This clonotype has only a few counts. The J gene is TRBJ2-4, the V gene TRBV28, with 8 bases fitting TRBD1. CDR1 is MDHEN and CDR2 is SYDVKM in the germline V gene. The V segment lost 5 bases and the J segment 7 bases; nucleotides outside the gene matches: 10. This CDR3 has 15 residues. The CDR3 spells CASSETGTGKNIQYF. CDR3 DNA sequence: TGTGCCAGCAGTGAGACCGGGACAGGAAAGAACATTCAGTACTTC.

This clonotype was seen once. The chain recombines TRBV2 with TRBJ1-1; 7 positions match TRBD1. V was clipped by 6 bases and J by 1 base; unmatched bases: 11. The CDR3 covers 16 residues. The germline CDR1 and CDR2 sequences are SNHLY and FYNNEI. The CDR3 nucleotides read TGTGCCAGCAGCCCTACAGGGGTTCCGGGGAACACTGAAGCTTTCTTT. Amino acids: CASSPTGVPGNTEAFF.

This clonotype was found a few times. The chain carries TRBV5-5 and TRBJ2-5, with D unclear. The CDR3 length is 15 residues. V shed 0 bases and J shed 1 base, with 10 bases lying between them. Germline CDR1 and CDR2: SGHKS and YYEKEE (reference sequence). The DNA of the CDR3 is TGTGCCAGCAGCTTGGTTCCGGCAGTCCAAGAGACCCAGTACTTC. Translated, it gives CASSLVPAVQETQYF.

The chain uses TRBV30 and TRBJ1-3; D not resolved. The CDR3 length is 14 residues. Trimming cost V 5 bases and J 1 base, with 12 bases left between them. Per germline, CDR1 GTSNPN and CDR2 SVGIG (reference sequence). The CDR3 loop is CAWASLESGNTIYF. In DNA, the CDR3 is TGTGCCTGGGCCTCTTTGGAATCTGGAAACACCATATATTTT.

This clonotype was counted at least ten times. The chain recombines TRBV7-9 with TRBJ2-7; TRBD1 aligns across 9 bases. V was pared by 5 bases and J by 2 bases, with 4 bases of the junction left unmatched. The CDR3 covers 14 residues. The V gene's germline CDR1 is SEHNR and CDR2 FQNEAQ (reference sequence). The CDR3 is CASSVGQGAYEQYF. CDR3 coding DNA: TGTGCCAGCAGCGTGGGACAGGGCGCCTACGAGCAGTACTTC.

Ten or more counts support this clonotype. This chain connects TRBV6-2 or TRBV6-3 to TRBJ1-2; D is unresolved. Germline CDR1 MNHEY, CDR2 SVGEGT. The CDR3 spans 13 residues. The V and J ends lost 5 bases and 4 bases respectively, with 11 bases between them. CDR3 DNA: TGTGCCAGCAGTCACGGACGCATCTATGGCTACACCTTC. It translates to CASSHGRIYGYTF.

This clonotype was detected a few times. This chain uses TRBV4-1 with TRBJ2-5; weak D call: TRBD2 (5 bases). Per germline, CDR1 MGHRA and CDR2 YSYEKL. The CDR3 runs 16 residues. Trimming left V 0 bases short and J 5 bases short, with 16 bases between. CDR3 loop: CASSQEPPGGGETQYF. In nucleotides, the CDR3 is TGCGCCAGCAGCCAAGAGCCCCCAGGAGGCGGCGAGACCCAGTACTTC.

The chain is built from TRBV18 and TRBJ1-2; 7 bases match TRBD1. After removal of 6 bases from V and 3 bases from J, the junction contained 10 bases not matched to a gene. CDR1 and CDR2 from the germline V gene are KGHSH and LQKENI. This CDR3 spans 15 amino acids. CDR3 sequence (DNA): TGTGCCAGCTCCCCCCGCGGACAGGCCTACTATGGCTACACCTTC. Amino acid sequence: CASSPRGQAYYGYTF.

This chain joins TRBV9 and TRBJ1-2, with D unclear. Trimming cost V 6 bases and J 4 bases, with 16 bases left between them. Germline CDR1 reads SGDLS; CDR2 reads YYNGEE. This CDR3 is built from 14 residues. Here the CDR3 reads CASTDRGSVYGYTF. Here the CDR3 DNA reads TGTGCCAGCACCGATCGGGGATCGGTCTATGGCTACACCTTC. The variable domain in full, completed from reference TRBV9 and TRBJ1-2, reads DSGVTQTPKHLITATGQRVTLRCSPRSGDLSVYWYQQSLDQGLQFLIQYYNGEERAKGNILERFSAQQFPDLHSELNLSSLELGDSALYFCASTDRGSVYGYTFGSGTRLTVV.

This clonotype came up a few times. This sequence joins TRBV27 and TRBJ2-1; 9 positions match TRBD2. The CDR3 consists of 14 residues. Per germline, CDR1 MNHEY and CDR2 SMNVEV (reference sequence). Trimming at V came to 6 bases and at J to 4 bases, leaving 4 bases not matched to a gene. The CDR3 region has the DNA TGTGCCAGCAGGAGACTAGCGGATTACAATGAGCAGTTCTTC. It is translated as CASRRLADYNEQFF.

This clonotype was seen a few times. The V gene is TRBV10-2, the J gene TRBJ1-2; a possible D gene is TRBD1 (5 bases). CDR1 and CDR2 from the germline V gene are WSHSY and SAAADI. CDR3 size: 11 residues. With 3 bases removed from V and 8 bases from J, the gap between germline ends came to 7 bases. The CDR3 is CASSDRGGYTF. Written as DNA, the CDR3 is TGCGCCAGCAGTGACCGGGGGGGCTACACCTTC.

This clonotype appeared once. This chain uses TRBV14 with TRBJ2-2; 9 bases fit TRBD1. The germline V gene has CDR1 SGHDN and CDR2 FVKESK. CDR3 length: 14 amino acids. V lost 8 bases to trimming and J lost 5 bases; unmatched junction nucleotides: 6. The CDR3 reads CASRGQGGTGELFF. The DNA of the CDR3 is TGTGCCAGCCGGGGACAGGGCGGAACCGGGGAGCTGTTTTTT.

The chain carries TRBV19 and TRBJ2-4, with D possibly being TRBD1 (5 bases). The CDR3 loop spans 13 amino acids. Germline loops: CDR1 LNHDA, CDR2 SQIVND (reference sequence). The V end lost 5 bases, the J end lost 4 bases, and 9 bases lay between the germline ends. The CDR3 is CASSPTVKNIQYF. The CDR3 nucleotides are TGTGCCAGTAGTCCGACAGTGAAAAACATTCAGTACTTC.

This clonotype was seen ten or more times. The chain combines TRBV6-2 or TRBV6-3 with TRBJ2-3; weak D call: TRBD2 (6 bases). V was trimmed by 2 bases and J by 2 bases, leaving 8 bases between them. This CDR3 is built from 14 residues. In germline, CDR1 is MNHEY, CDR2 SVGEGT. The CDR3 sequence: CASSYRGITDTQYF. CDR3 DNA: TGTGCCAGCAGTTACCGCGGGATCACAGATACGCAGTATTTT.

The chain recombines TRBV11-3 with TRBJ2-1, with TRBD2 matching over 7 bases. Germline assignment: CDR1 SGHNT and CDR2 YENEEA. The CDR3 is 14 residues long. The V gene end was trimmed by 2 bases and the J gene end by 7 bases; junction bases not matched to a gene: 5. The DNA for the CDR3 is TGTGCCAGCAGCTTATATCCAGCGGGGAATGAGCAGTTCTTC. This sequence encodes CASSLYPAGNEQFF.